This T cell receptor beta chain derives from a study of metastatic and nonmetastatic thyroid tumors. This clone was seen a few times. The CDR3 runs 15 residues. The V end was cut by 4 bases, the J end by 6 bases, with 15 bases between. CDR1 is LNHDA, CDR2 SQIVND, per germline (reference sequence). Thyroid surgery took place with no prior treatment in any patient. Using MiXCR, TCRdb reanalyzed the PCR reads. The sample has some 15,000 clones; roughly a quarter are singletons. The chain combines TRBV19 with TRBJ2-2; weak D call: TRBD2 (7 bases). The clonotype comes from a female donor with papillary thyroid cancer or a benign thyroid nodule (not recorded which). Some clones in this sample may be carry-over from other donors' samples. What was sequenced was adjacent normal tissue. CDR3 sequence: CASSNQGGGAGELFF. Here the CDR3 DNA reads TGTGCCAGTAGTAACCAAGGAGGGGGGGCCGGGGAGCTGTTTTTT. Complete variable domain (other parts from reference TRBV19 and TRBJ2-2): DGGITQSPKYLFRKEGQNVTLSCEQNLNHDAMYWYRQDPGQGLRLIYYSQIVNDFQKGDIAEGYSVSREKKESFPLTVTSAQKNPTAFYLCASSNQGGGAGELFFGEGSRLTVL.